Listed here are 24 T cell receptor beta chains from one sample, sequenced in a study of blood T cell repertoires in COVID-19. Some clones are missing from TCRdb's copy, which holds only in-frame ones; the method was immunoSEQ multiplex PCR. The sample comprises roughly 160,000 clones, 70% to 90% of which are singletons, and 1% to 1.2% rests with the top ten. Specimen: peripheral blood. The receptors shown here come from a man aged 35 to 55 with acute or convalescent COVID-19.

The genes are TRBV4-3 and TRBJ2-5, with TRBD2 identical over 10 bases. Trimming removed 0 bases from V and 0 bases from J; junction bases left unmatched: 1. The germline V gene has CDR1 LGHNA and CDR2 YSLEER. CDR3 size: 16 residues. The CDR3 is CASSQELAGYQETQYF. CDR3 DNA sequence: TGCGCCAGCAGCCAAGAACTAGCGGGGTACCAAGAGACCCAGTACTTC.

The V call is TRBV7-9, the J call TRBJ2-7, with a possible D match to TRBD2 (6 bases). This CDR3 has 15 amino acids. V lost 3 bases, J lost 6 bases, and 18 bases lay in between. In germline, CDR1 is SEHNR, CDR2 FQNEAQ (reference sequence). CDR3 protein: CASSFRDLKVTEQYF. The CDR3 region has the DNA TGTGCCAGCAGCTTCCGGGACTTAAAGGTTACCGAGCAGTACTTC.

In DNA, the CDR3 is TGTGCCATCAGTGATCTGTTGAACACTGAAGCTTTCTTT. It specifies CAISDLLNTEAFF. V and J are TRBV10-3 and TRBJ1-1; D is unclear. Germline CDR1 ENHRY, CDR2 SYGVKD. The CDR3 is 13 amino acids. Trimming took 3 bases from V and 0 from J, leaving 5 bases between them.

DNA of the CDR3: TGTGCCATCAGTGAGGGACAGGGGAACACCATATATTTT. As protein: CAISEGQGNTIYF. The V and J genes are TRBV10-3 and TRBJ1-3; 9 nucleotides agree with TRBD1. CDR1 and CDR2 from the germline V gene are ENHRY and SYGVKD. V lost 2 bases to trimming and J lost 7 bases; unmatched junction nucleotides: 0. The CDR3 extends over 13 amino acids.

This chain connects TRBV5-6 to TRBJ2-4; TRBD2 matches 12 bases. J gave up 0 bases and V 6 bases, and 10 bases lay outside the gene matches. CDR3 length: 18 amino acids. CDR1 and CDR2 from the germline V gene are SGHDT and YYEEEE. DNA of the CDR3: TGTGCCAGCACGCTCCTAGCGGGGGGGAAGCTAGCCAAAAACATTCAGTACTTC. It translates to CASTLLAGGKLAKNIQYF.

The J gene is TRBJ2-7, the V gene TRBV5-4, with 9 bases matching TRBD1. This CDR3 spans 15 amino acids. CDR1 is SGHNT and CDR2 is YYREEE in the germline V gene (reference sequence). J was trimmed by 1 base and V by 4 bases; bases with no gene match: 6. The CDR3 here is CASSPQGQGSYEQYF. In nucleotides, the CDR3 is TGTGCCAGCAGCCCCCAAGGACAGGGGTCCTACGAGCAGTACTTC.

The chain recombines TRBV30 with TRBJ1-1, with D unclear. V shed 4 bases and J shed 2 bases, with 14 bases lying between them. The CDR3 has 14 residues. Germline CDR1 GTSNPN, CDR2 SVGIG (reference sequence). The CDR3 DNA is TGTGCCTGGACCCGAGGGAAGCACAACACTGAAGCTTTCTTT. Its translation is CAWTRGKHNTEAFF.

The chain links TRBV27 to TRBJ1-6, with TRBD1 matching over 8 bases. Trimming cost V 6 bases and J 0 bases; bases outside gene matches: 10. The CDR3 is made up of 18 amino acids. CDR1 is MNHEY, CDR2 SMNVEV, per germline (reference sequence). The CDR3 bases are TGTGCCAGCAGCGGGACAGGAGAGACTAGCTCCTATAATTCACCCCTCCACTTT. This encodes CASSGTGETSSYNSPLHF.

This chain connects TRBV27 to TRBJ1-6, with TRBD1 matching 7 bases. The CDR3 consists of 17 residues. CDR1 and CDR2 from the germline V gene are MNHEY and SMNVEV (reference sequence). V trimming: 5 bases; J trimming: 6 bases; junction bases outside the gene matches: 13. CDR3 DNA sequence: TGTGCCAGCAGTACCTCGGTCACAGGGGCGCTTAATTCACCCCTCCACTTT. The encoded protein is CASSTSVTGALNSPLHF.

The chain uses TRBV27 and TRBJ1-6; maybe TRBD1 (5 bases). This CDR3 contains 13 residues. Germline CDR1 MNHEY, CDR2 SMNVEV (reference sequence). V was trimmed by 7 bases and J by 13 bases, leaving 17 bases between them. The CDR3 sequence is CASTLDNRSPLHF. As DNA, the CDR3 is TGTGCCAGCACCCTGGACAACCGGTCGCCCCTCCACTTT.

The count of this clone is one. The chain is built from TRBV6-1 and TRBJ1-3, with D unresolved. This CDR3 is 14 amino acids long. Germline CDR1 and CDR2: MNHNS and SASEGT. Trimming cost V 3 bases and J 4 bases, with 10 bases left between them. CDR3 nucleotide sequence: TGTGCCAGCAGTGACACCGTAGAAGGAAACACCATATATTTT. This sequence encodes CASSDTVEGNTIYF.

The V call is TRBV3-1 (or the pseudogene TRBV3-2), the J call TRBJ2-3, with TRBD1 as a possible D gene (6 bases). This CDR3 has 15 amino acids. V was trimmed by 5 bases and J by 2 bases, leaving 14 bases between them. Germline CDR1 reads LGHDT; CDR2 reads YNNKEL (reference sequence). The CDR3 sequence: CASSRTASPTDTQYF. DNA for the CDR3: TGTGCCAGCAGCAGGACAGCCAGTCCCACAGATACGCAGTATTTT.

The sample holds one count of this clone. The CDR3 DNA follows: TGTGCCAGCCAGGGGGAAGGTGAAGCTTTCTTT. This encodes CASQGEGEAFF. The chain carries TRBV7-9 and TRBJ1-1; TRBD1 matches at 7 bases. The CDR3 contains 11 residues. Per the germline V gene, CDR1 is SEHNR and CDR2 is FQNEAQ (reference sequence). The V and J ends lost 8 bases and 7 bases, in that order; junction bases with no gene match: 4. Drawing the rest from reference TRBV7-9 and TRBJ1-1, the complete variable domain is DTGVSQNPRHKITKRGQNVTFRCDPISEHNRLYWYRQTLGQGPEFLTYFQNEAQLEKSRLLSDRFSAERPKGSFSTLEIQRTEQGDSAMYLCASQGEGEAFFGQGTRLTVV.

The rearrangement joins TRBV27 to TRBJ2-7; 7 bases agree with TRBD1. The length of the CDR3 is 14 residues. V lost 7 bases to trimming and J lost 7 bases; unmatched junction nucleotides: 13. Germline V gene lookup returns CDR1 MNHEY and CDR2 SMNVEV (reference sequence). This CDR3 is CASKTGRATHEQYF. For the CDR3, the DNA is TGTGCCAGCAAGACAGGGAGAGCAACTCATGAGCAGTACTTC.

The chain is built from TRBV19 and TRBJ2-7; 10 bases are a match to TRBD2. In germline, CDR1 is LNHDA, CDR2 SQIVND (reference sequence). Trimming took 4 bases from V and 1 from J; bases not matched to a gene: 4. CDR3 size: 15 residues. CDR3 nucleotide sequence: TGTGCCAGTAGTACCCTAGCGGGGGCTTCCTACGAGCAGTACTTC. Protein: CASSTLAGASYEQYF.

The gene calls are TRBV18 and TRBJ2-2, with 7 bases aligning to TRBD1. The V and J ends lost 3 bases and 6 bases, in that order; junction bases with no gene match: 4. Per the germline V gene, CDR1 is KGHSH and CDR2 is LQKENI. This CDR3 has 14 residues. The CDR3 region is CASSPLTGAGELFF. For the CDR3, the DNA is TGTGCCAGCTCACCCTTAACAGGGGCCGGGGAGCTGTTTTTT.

The chain combines TRBV9 with TRBJ2-4; 8 nucleotides agree with TRBD2. V lost 2 bases and J lost 5; bases outside the gene matches: 3. CDR1 and CDR2 from the germline V gene are SGDLS and YYNGEE. The CDR3 has 14 residues. The CDR3: CASSVGGVENIQYF. DNA for the CDR3: TGTGCCAGCAGCGTCGGGGGGGTCGAAAACATTCAGTACTTC.

This clone was recorded only once. The rearrangement uses TRBV5-4 and TRBJ2-7; 9 bases line up with TRBD1. The CDR3 has 14 residues. Germline values: CDR1 SGHNT, CDR2 YYREEE (reference sequence). The junction had 5 bases not matched to a gene; V was cut back by 1 base and J by 6 bases. The chain's CDR3 is CASSLKGQGVEQYF. The CDR3 DNA reads TGTGCCAGCAGCTTGAAGGGACAGGGTGTCGAGCAGTACTTC.

The V and J genes are TRBV6-5 and TRBJ1-1, with D unclear. Trimming pared 2 bases from V and 1 base from J, leaving 8 bases between. CDR1 MNHEY and CDR2 SVGAGI come from the germline V gene. This CDR3 has 14 amino acids. The CDR3 is CASSYEGGNTEAFF. The CDR3 bases are TGTGCCAGCAGTTACGAAGGAGGGAACACTGAAGCTTTCTTT.

The chain joins TRBV5-1 to TRBJ2-5; the D gene is possibly TRBD1 (7 bases). The V gene's germline CDR1 is SGHRS and CDR2 YFSETQ. This CDR3 is built from 15 residues. V was trimmed by 0 bases and J by 6 bases, leaving 15 bases between them. The CDR3 spells CASSLGAGGSKTQYF. The CDR3 DNA is TGCGCCAGCAGCTTGGGGGCAGGGGGGTCAAAGACCCAGTACTTC.

CDR3 in DNA: TGCAGCGTTCAACAGGGGGCTATCACTGAAGCTTTCTTT. This codes for CSVQQGAITEAFF. The chain employs TRBV29-1 and TRBJ1-1; TRBD1 agrees at 9 bases. Germline assignment: CDR1 SQVTM and CDR2 ANQGSEA. With V trimmed by 5 bases and J by 4 bases, 5 bases remained unmatched. The CDR3 spans 13 residues.

V gene TRBV3-1 (or the pseudogene TRBV3-2) combines with J gene TRBJ2-3; TRBD2 agrees at 11 bases. CDR1 and CDR2 from the germline V gene are LGHDT and YNNKEL (reference sequence). V was clipped by 4 bases and J by 9 bases; unmatched bases: 6. This CDR3 contains 14 residues. CDR3 nucleotide sequence: TGTGCCAGCAGCCCCCCACTAGCGGGGGTAACGCAGTATTTT. It yields the protein CASSPPLAGVTQYF.

The V call is TRBV7-2, the J call TRBJ2-7; the match to TRBD2 covers 11 bases. CDR1 and CDR2 from the germline V gene are SGHTA and FQGNSA. V lost 6 bases and J lost 6; bases outside the gene matches: 10. The CDR3 runs to 15 residues. The CDR3 DNA is TGTGCCAGCAGGATCTACACTAGCGGGGGAAGCGAGCAGTACTTC. Its protein product is CASRIYTSGGSEQYF.

CDR3 in DNA: TGTGCCTGGACCCGGGATTCACCCCTCCACTTT. It yields the protein CAWTRDSPLHF. The J gene is TRBJ1-6, the V gene TRBV30; D gene ambiguous. There are 11 residues in the CDR3. The germline V gene encodes CDR1 GTSNPN and CDR2 SVGIG (reference sequence). Deletions cut 4 bases from V and 8 bases from J, with 6 bases between.